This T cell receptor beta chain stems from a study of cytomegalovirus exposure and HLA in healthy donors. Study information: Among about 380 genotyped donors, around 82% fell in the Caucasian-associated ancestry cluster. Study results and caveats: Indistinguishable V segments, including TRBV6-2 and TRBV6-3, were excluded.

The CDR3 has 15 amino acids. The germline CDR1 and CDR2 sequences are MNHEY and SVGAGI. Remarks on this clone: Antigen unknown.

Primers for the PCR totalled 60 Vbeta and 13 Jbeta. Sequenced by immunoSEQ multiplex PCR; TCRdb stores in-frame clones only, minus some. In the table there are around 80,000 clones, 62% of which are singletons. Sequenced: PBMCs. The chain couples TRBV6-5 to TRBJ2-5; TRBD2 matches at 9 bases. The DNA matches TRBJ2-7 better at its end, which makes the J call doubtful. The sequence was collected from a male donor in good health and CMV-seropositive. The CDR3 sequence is CASSYGASGAGEQYF. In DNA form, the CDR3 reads TGTGCCAGCAGTTACGGGGCTAGCGGGGCGGGCGAGCAGTACTTC.